The present TCR beta chain was sequenced within a study of T cell changes during pregnancy in multiple sclerosis. The CDR3 runs to 13 residues. The germline V gene encodes CDR1 MNHEY and CDR2 SMNVEV (reference sequence). V lost 6 bases and J lost 5, with 13 bases in between. Assay: immunoSEQ multiplex PCR; the TCRdb copy retains only in-frame clones and omits some. The profile shows tens of thousands of clones, 85% to 95% of them singletons. The TCR comes from a female donor in good health, enrolled as a control in a pregnancy study. The material was peripheral blood, obtained in the third trimester of pregnancy. The chain is built from TRBV27 and TRBJ1-2, with D possibly matching TRBD1 (5 bases). CDR3 coding DNA: TGTGCCAGCAGCCCGGGACTAATTTATGGCTACACCTTC. It yields the protein CASSPGLIYGYTF.